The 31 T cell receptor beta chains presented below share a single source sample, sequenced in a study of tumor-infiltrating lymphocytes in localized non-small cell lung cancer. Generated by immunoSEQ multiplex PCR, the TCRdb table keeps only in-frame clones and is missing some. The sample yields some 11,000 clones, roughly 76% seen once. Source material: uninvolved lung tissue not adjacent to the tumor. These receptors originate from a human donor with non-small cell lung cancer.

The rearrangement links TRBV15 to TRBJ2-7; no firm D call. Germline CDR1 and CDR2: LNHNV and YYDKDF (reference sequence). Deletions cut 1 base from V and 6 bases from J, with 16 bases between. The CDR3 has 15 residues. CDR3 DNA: TGTGCCACCAGCAGAGCCAAAACAGTTCCCGGCGAGCAGTACTTC. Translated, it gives CATSRAKTVPGEQYF.

CDR3: CASSLGMLTEAFF. CDR3 in DNA: TGTGCCAGCAGCTTAGGTATGCTCACTGAAGCTTTCTTT. V is TRBV11-2 and J is TRBJ1-1; D gene unclear. CDR1 is SGHAT and CDR2 is FQNNGV in the germline V gene. Trimming removed 1 base from V and 4 bases from J, with 7 bases in between. This CDR3 is built from 13 residues.

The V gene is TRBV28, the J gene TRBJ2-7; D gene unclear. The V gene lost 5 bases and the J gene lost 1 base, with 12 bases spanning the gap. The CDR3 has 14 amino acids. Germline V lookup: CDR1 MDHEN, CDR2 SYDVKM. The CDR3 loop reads CASSPSGGSYEQYF. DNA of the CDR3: TGTGCCAGCAGTCCCTCGGGTGGATCCTACGAGCAGTACTTC.

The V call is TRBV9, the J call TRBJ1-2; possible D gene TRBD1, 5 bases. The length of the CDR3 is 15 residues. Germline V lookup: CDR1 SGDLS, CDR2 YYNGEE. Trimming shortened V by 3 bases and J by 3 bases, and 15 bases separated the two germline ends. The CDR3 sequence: CASSASPGFDYGYTF. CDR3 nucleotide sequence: TGTGCCAGCAGCGCCTCCCCAGGGTTCGACTATGGCTACACCTTC.

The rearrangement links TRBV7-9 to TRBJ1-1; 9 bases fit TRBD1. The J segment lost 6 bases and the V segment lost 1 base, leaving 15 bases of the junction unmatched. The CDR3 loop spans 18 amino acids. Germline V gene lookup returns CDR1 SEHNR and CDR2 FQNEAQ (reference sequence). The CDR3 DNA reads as TGTGCCAGCAGCTTAGACAGGTACCGAGACAGGGGGGGGCCTGAAGCTTTCTTT. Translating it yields CASSLDRYRDRGGPEAFF.

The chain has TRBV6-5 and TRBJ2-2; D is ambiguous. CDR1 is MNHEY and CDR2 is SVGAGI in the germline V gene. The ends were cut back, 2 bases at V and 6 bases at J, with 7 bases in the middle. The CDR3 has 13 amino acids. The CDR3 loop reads CASSYGISGELFF. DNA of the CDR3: TGTGCCAGCAGTTACGGGATATCCGGGGAGCTGTTTTTT.

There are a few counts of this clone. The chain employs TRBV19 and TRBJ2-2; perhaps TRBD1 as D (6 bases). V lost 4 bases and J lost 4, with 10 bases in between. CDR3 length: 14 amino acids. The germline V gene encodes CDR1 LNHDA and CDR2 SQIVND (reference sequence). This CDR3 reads CASSNGQITGELFF. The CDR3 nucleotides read TGTGCCAGTAGTAACGGACAGATCACCGGGGAGCTGTTTTTT.

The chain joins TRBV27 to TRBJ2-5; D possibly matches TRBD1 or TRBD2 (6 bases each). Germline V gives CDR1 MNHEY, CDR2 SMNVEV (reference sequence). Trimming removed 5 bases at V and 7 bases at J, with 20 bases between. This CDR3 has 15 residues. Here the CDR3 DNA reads TGTGCCAGCAGTGCCCAGGCAGGGGCCGGGGGGACCCAGTACTTC. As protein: CASSAQAGAGGTQYF.

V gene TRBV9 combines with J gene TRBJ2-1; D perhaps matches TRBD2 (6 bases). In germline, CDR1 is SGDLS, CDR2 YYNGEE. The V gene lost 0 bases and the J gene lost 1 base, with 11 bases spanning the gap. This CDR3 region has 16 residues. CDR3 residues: CASSVAMGGSYNEQFF. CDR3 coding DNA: TGTGCCAGCAGCGTAGCAATGGGGGGTTCCTACAATGAGCAGTTCTTC.

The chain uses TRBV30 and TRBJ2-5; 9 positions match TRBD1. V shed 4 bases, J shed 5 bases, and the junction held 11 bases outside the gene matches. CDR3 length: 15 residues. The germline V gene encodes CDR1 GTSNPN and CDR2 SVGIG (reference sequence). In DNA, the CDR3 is TGTGCCTGGAATATGCCGGGACAGGGCTGGGAGACCCAGTACTTC. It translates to CAWNMPGQGWETQYF.

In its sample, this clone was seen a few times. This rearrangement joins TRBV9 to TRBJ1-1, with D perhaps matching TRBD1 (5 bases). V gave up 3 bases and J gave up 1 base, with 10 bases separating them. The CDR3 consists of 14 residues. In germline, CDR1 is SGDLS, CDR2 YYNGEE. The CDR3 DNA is TGTGCCAGCAGCGCAGGAGACAGGAACACTGAAGCTTTCTTT. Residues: CASSAGDRNTEAFF.

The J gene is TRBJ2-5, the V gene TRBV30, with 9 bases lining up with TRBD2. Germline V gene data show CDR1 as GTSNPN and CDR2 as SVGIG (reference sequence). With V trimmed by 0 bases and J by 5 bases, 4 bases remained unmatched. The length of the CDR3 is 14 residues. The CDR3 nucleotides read TGTGCCTGGAGTGTAATAGCGGGAGTTGAGACCCAGTACTTC. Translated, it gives CAWSVIAGVETQYF.

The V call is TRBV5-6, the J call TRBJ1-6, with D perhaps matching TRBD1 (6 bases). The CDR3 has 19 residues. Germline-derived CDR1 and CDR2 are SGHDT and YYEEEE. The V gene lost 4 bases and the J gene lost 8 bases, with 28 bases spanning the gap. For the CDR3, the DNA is TGTGCCAGCAGCGTAGGGGCTGCCTGGGACATTAACCCTCATTCACCCCTCCACTTT. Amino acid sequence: CASSVGAAWDINPHSPLHF.

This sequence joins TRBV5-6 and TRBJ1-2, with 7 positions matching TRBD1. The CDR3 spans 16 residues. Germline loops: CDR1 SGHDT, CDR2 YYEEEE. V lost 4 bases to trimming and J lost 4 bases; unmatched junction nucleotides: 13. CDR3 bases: TGTGCCAGCAGCCCAATGCTATTACAGGGGATCTATGGCTACACCTTC. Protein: CASSPMLLQGIYGYTF.

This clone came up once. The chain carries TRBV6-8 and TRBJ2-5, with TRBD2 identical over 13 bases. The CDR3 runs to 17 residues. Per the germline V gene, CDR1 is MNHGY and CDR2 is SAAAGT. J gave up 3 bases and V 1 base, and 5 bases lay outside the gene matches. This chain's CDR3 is CASSYLTSGGAKETQYF. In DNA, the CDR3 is TGTGCCAGCAGTTACTTAACTAGCGGGGGGGCTAAAGAGACCCAGTACTTC.

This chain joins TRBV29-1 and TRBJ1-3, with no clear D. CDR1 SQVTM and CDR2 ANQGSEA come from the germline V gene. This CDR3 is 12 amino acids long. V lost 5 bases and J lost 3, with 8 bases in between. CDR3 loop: CSVSEGGNTIYF. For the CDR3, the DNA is TGCAGCGTTTCGGAAGGTGGAAACACCATATATTTT.

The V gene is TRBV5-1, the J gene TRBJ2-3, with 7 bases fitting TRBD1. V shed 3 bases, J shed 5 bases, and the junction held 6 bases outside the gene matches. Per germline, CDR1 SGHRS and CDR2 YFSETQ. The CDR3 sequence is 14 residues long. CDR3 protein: CASSSPTGIDTQYF. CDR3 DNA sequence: TGCGCCAGCAGCTCCCCGACAGGGATAGATACGCAGTATTTT.

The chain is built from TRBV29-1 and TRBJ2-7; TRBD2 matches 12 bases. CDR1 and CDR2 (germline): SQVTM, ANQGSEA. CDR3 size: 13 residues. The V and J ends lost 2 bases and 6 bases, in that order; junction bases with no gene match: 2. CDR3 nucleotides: TGCAGCGTTGAACTAGCGGGAGGGCTCGAGCAGTACTTC. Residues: CSVELAGGLEQYF.

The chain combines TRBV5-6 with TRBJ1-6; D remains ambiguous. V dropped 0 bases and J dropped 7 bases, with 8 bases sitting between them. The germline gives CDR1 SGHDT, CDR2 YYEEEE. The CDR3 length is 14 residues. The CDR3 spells CASSLAADNSPLHF. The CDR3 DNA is TGTGCCAGCAGCTTGGCGGCAGACAATTCACCCCTCCACTTT. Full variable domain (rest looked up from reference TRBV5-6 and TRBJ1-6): DAGVTQSPTHLIKTRGQQVTLRCSPKSGHDTVSWYQQALGQGPQFIFQYYEEEERQRGNFPDRFSGHQFPNYSSELNVNALLLGDSALYLCASSLAADNSPLHFGNGTRLTVT.

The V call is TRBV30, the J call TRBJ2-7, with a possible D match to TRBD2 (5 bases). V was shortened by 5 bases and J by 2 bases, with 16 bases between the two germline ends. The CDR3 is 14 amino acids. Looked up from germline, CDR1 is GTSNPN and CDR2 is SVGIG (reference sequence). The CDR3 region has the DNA TGTGCCTGGGAGTCGCGGGTGCGCCCCTACGAGCAGTACTTC. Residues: CAWESRVRPYEQYF.

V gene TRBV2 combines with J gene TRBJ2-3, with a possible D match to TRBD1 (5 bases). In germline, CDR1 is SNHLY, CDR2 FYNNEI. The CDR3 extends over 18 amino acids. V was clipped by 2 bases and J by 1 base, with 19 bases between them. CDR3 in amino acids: CASSEKPQARGRTDTQYF. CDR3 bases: TGTGCCAGCAGTGAAAAGCCACAGGCTCGTGGGCGCACAGATACGCAGTATTTT.

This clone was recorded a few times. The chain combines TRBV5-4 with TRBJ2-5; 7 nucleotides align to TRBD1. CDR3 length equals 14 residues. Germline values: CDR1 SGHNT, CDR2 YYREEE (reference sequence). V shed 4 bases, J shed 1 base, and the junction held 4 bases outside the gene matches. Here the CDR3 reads CASSTGQAQETQYF. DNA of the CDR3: TGTGCCAGCAGCACCGGACAGGCCCAAGAGACCCAGTACTTC.

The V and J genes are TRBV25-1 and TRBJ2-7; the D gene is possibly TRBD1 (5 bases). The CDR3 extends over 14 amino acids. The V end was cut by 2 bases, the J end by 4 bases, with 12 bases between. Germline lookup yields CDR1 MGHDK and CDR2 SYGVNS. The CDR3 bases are TGTGCCAGCAGTGAAAGGCAGGGCAGTTACGAGCAGTACTTC. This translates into CASSERQGSYEQYF.

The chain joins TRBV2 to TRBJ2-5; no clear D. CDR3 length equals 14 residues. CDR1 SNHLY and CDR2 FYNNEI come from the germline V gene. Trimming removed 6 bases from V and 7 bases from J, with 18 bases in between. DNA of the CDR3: TGTGCCAGCAGCGCTACCCCTTCAAGAGGGACCCAGTACTTC. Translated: CASSATPSRGTQYF.

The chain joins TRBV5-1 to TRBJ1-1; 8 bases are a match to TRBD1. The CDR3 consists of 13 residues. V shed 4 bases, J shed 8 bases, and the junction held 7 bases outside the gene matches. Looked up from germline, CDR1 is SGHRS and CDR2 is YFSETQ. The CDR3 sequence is CASSLRGPEEAFF. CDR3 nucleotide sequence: TGCGCCAGCAGCCTCAGGGGGCCCGAAGAAGCTTTCTTT.

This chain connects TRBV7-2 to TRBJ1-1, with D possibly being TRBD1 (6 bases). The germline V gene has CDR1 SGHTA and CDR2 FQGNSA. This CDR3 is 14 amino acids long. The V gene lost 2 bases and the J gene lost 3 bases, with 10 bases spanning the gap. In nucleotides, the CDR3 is TGTGCCAGCAGCTTACAAGGGGGGTACACTGAAGCTTTCTTT. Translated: CASSLQGGYTEAFF.

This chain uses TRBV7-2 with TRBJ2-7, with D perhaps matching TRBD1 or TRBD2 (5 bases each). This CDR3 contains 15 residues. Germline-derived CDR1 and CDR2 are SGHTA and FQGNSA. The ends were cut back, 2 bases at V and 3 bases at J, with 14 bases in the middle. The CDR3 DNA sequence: TGTGCCAGCAGCTTACTGGGGGTACCCTACTACGAGCAGTACTTC. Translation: CASSLLGVPYYEQYF.

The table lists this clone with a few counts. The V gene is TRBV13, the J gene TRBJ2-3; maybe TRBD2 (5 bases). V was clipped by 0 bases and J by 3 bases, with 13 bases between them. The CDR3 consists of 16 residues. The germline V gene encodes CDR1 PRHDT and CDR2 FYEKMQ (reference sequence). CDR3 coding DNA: TGTGCCAGCAGCTTAGGGATGGTCGGGGAAACAGATACGCAGTATTTT. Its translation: CASSLGMVGETDTQYF.

CDR3 DNA sequence: TGCGCCAGCAGCCGAACCCTTTTCTACTCGAACACTGAAGCTTTCTTT. The encoded protein is CASSRTLFYSNTEAFF. The chain is built from TRBV4-1 and TRBJ1-1; D is ambiguous. The germline V and J ends were trimmed by 4 bases and 1 base, with 16 bases remaining between them. The germline CDR1 and CDR2 sequences are MGHRA and YSYEKL. The CDR3 is 16 residues long.

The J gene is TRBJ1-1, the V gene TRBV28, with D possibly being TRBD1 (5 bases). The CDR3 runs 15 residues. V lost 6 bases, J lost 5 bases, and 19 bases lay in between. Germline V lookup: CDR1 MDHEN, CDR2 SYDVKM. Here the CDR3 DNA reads TGTGCCAGCAGCCTCGGGACTTCAAGTGGGACTGAAGCTTTCTTT. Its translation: CASSLGTSSGTEAFF.

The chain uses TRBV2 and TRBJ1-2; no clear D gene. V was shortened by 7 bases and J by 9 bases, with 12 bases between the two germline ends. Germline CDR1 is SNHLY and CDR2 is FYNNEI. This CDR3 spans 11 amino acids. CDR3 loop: CASILDRSYTF. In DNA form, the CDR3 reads TGTGCCAGCATCCTAGACCGTAGCTACACCTTC.